The next 17 T cell receptor beta chains were all read from a single sample in a study of regulatory T cells in long-lasting Graves disease. In building TCR beta libraries, iRepertoire HTBI primers were used together with Arm-PCR of CDR3 regions. TCRdb called the multiplex PCR reads again in MiXCR, with one record for every CDR3 protein. The top ten clones hold about 19% of a sample with 370,000 or so distinct CDR3 sequences, roughly 17% of them seen once. Time point noted: newly diagnosed GD, antithyroid drugs for less than 3 months. With RNA extracted from PBMCs as input, the TCR library was made. The data were also submitted as part of a second study, on T cells in Graves' hyperthyroidism and ophthalmopathy.

This material consisted of peripheral blood mononuclear cells (PBMCs), taken at new diagnosis, from a patient treated with antithyroid drugs. The receptors originated from a woman under 30 with Graves disease.

In nucleotides, the CDR3 is TGCGCCAGCAGCCAAGAGTCTAGCGGGGGCACAGATACGCAGTATTTT. The encoded protein is CASSQESSGGTDTQYF. The V and J genes are TRBV4-1 and TRBJ2-3; 9 bases fit TRBD2. V was clipped by 0 bases and J by 1 base; unmatched bases: 2. The length of the CDR3 is 16 residues. Germline values: CDR1 MGHRA, CDR2 YSYEKL.

This clonotype was seen many times. The chain links TRBV5-5 to TRBJ1-2; weak D call: TRBD1 (5 bases). With 0 bases removed from V and 6 bases from J, the gap between germline ends came to 18 bases. Germline lookup yields CDR1 SGHKS and CDR2 YYEKEE (reference sequence). The length of the CDR3 is 16 residues. The CDR3 bases are TGTGCCAGCAGCTTGGAACGGGGCCTCAAAGGGGATGGCTACACCTTC. Translation: CASSLERGLKGDGYTF.

At least ten counts were recorded for this clonotype. V gene TRBV5-5 combines with J gene TRBJ2-5, with 8 bases matching TRBD1. Trimming at V came to 0 bases and at J to 1 base, leaving 5 bases not matched to a gene. The germline V gene has CDR1 SGHKS and CDR2 YYEKEE (reference sequence). The CDR3 is 16 amino acids. The CDR3 DNA reads as TGTGCCAGCAGCTTGGGCGAGACAGGGGTCCAAGAGACCCAGTACTTC. Protein product: CASSLGETGVQETQYF.

The chain joins TRBV20-1 to TRBJ2-7, with TRBD2 matching over 7 bases. This CDR3 contains 13 residues. Germline CDR1 is DFQATT and CDR2 is SNEGSKA (reference sequence). V shed 6 bases and J 3 bases; nucleotides not matched to a gene: 8. CDR3 loop: CSAWDYPGYEQYF. CDR3 nucleotide sequence: TGCAGTGCATGGGACTACCCAGGCTACGAGCAGTACTTC.

The J gene is TRBJ2-7, the V gene TRBV19, with a tentative D call TRBD2 (6 bases). Germline V gives CDR1 LNHDA, CDR2 SQIVND (reference sequence). The CDR3 totals 14 residues. V was clipped by 1 base and J by 6 bases, with 13 bases between them. In DNA, the CDR3 is TGTGCCAGTAGTATAGTCGGGGGAACCTCCGAGCAGTACTTC. Translation gives CASSIVGGTSEQYF.

This clonotype was seen ten or more times. The J gene is TRBJ1-1, the V gene TRBV2; 9 bases match TRBD1. Germline V gene data show CDR1 as SNHLY and CDR2 as FYNNEI. The CDR3 has 15 amino acids. V was pared by 6 bases and J by 0 bases, with 5 bases of the junction left unmatched. The DNA for the CDR3 is TGTGCCAGCAGCCGGGACAGGGTGATGAACACTGAAGCTTTCTTT. As protein: CASSRDRVMNTEAFF.

The sample holds a few counts of this clonotype. This chain connects TRBV24-1 to TRBJ2-1, with D unresolved. CDR1 is KGHDR and CDR2 is SFDVKD in the germline V gene. The CDR3 spans 12 residues. The V and J ends lost 1 base and 6 bases respectively, with 3 bases between them. In DNA form, the CDR3 reads TGTGCCACCAGTGATTTCATCAATGAGCAGTTCTTC. Amino acids: CATSDFINEQFF.

The V call is TRBV29-1, the J call TRBJ1-1; no reliable D call. Germline values: CDR1 SQVTM, CDR2 ANQGSEA. The CDR3 covers 12 residues. V lost 6 bases and J lost 4, with 12 bases in between. The CDR3 loop reads CSVKVWGTEAFF. CDR3 in DNA: TGCAGCGTAAAGGTATGGGGCACTGAAGCTTTCTTT.

This clonotype was observed a few times. The chain links TRBV28 to TRBJ1-1; D may be TRBD1 (5 bases). This CDR3 is built from 11 residues. CDR1 and CDR2 from the germline V gene are MDHEN and SYDVKM. This CDR3 reads CASGGGTEAFF. In nucleotides, the CDR3 is TGTGCATCGGGGGGTGGGACTGAAGCTTTCTTT.

CDR3 DNA: TGCAGCGCCGCCGGGGGCTTGGCTGGAAACACCATATATTTT. Amino acid sequence: CSAAGGLAGNTIYF. V is TRBV29-1 and J is TRBJ1-3; a weak D match, TRBD1 (6 bases). There are 14 residues in the CDR3. Trimming removed 7 bases at V and 2 bases at J, with 15 bases between. CDR1 SQVTM and CDR2 ANQGSEA come from the germline V gene.

This chain joins TRBV12-3 or TRBV12-4 and TRBJ1-1; 7 positions match TRBD1. The CDR3 is made up of 14 amino acids. Germline trimming cut 5 bases from V and 3 bases from J; bases unmatched to any gene: 6. CDR3 amino acids: CASSQQGRDTEAFF. The CDR3 nucleotides read TGTGCCAGCAGTCAACAGGGGAGGGACACTGAAGCTTTCTTT.

This clonotype was detected ten times or more. The chain has TRBV6-2 or TRBV6-3 and TRBJ2-7; D is undetermined. Germline CDR1 MNHEY, CDR2 SVGEGT. Trimming stripped 2 bases from V and 3 bases from J, with 14 bases between. The CDR3 has 15 residues. CDR3 protein: CASSYRTSDGYEQYF. CDR3 nucleotide sequence: TGTGCCAGCAGTTACAGGACCTCCGACGGCTACGAGCAGTACTTC.

This rearrangement joins TRBV11-2 to TRBJ2-7; 8 bases fit TRBD2. Trimming removed 4 bases from V and 3 bases from J; junction bases left unmatched: 14. Germline CDR1 is SGHAT and CDR2 is FQNNGV. This CDR3 region has 17 residues. The CDR3 DNA is TGTGCCAGCAGCTCGGGACTAGTTCCCCAGAGGCACTACGAGCAGTACTTC. Translating it yields CASSSGLVPQRHYEQYF.

This clonotype was counted a single time. CDR3 sequence (DNA): TGTGCCAGCAGTCGTTCCCCCGGGACAGGGGGCCTATATGGCTACACCTTC. This codes for CASSRSPGTGGLYGYTF. The chain couples TRBV28 to TRBJ1-2; TRBD1 matches at 12 bases. CDR3 length equals 17 residues. The trim removed 5 bases at V and 5 bases at J, leaving 12 bases unmatched. Germline V gives CDR1 MDHEN, CDR2 SYDVKM.

This clonotype was recorded many times. The chain is built from TRBV28 and TRBJ2-7; D tentatively fits TRBD1 or TRBD2 (5 bases each). This CDR3 is built from 15 residues. V gave up 6 bases and J gave up 0 bases, with 15 bases separating them. Germline V gene lookup returns CDR1 MDHEN and CDR2 SYDVKM. The CDR3 DNA sequence: TGTGCCAGCAGCCTCGCCGGGGCCACCTCCTACGAGCAGTACTTC. This sequence encodes CASSLAGATSYEQYF.

The CDR3 sequence is CASRDRDRGRSANQPQHF. CDR3 bases: TGTGCCAGCAGGGATAGGGACAGGGGGCGCTCGGCCAATCAGCCCCAGCATTTT. The gene calls are TRBV2 and TRBJ1-5, with TRBD1 identical over 12 bases. Trimming cost V 6 bases and J 3 bases; bases outside gene matches: 12. CDR1 and CDR2 from the germline V gene are SNHLY and FYNNEI. The CDR3 loop spans 18 amino acids.

V and J are TRBV5-1 and TRBJ1-2, with TRBD1 matching over 8 bases. CDR3 length equals 14 residues. J was trimmed by 4 bases and V by 4 bases; bases with no gene match: 6. The germline CDR1 and CDR2 sequences are SGHRS and YFSETQ. As DNA, the CDR3 is TGCGCCAGCAGCCATGGACAGGGACTCTATGGCTACACCTTC. It translates to CASSHGQGLYGYTF. The full variable domain, its missing parts supplied by reference TRBV5-1 and TRBJ1-2, is KAGVTQTPRYLIKTRGQQVTLSCSPISGHRSVSWYQQTPGQGLQFLFEYFSETQRNKGNFPGRFSGRQFSNSRSEMNVSTLELGDSALYLCASSHGQGLYGYTFGSGTRLTVV.